Only one count was recorded for the clone carrying this TCR beta chain. Its antigen remains unknown. This record belongs to a study of cytomegalovirus exposure and HLA in healthy donors. Notes on the study in general: CMV serostatus was the only immune exposure information that was available.

Primers included in the PCR were 60 Vbeta and 13 Jbeta primers. Some clones are missing from TCRdb's copy, which holds only in-frame ones; the method was immunoSEQ multiplex PCR. Among some 270,000 clones, 80% to 95% were seen once, and the ten largest hold about 1.7%. Per germline, CDR1 KGHSH and CDR2 LQKENI. Trimming took off 3 bases at V and 6 bases at J, with 15 bases between the two ends. The CDR3 covers 15 residues. What was sequenced was PBMCs. The chain links TRBV18 to TRBJ2-1; no clear D gene. The sequence was obtained from a girl aged 2 to 9 in good health and CMV-seronegative. The CDR3 region has the DNA TGTGCCAGCTCACCGCTAGGAGTCGGTCGCAATGAGCAGTTCTTC. It translates to CASSPLGVGRNEQFF.